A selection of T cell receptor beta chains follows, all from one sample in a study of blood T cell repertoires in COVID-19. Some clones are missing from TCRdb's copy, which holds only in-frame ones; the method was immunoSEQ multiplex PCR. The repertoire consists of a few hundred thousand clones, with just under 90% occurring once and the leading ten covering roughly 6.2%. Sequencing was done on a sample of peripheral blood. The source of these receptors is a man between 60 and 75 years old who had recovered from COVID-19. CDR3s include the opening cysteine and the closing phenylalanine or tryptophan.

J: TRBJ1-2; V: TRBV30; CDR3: CAWSVGWTGGARYGYTF
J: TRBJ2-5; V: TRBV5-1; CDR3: CASSLTGTPRETQYF
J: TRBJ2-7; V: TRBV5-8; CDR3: CASSLRGQTDPGQYF
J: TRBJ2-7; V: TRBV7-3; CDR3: CASSLSGAGAREQYF
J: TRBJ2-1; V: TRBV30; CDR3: CAWSIRVGRGYNEQFF
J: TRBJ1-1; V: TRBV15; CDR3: CATSRTAAVTEAFF
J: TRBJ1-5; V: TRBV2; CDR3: CASRQGWEPQHF
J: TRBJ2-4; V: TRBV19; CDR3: CASRVSVAKNIQYF
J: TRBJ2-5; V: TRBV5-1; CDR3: CASSKGQSNLGTQYF
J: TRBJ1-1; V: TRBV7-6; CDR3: CASSPSTGARTEAFF
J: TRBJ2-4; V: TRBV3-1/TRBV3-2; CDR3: CASSRGTSGGTAKNIQYF
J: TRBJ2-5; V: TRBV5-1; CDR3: CASSSTGGLRETQYF
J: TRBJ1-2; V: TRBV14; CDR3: CASSPGFYGYTF
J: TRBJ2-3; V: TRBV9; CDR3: CASNHLLQGTDTQYF
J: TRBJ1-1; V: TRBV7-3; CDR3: CASSSLTGGNTEAFF
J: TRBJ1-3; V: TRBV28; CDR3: CASGRGLTGNTIYF
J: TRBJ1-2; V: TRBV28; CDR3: CASSTPRGSTF
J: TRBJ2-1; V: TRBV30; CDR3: CAWSVSGNEQFF
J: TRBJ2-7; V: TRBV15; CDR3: CATSRGGGEQYF
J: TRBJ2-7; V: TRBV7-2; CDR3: CASSSSEGRNYEQYF
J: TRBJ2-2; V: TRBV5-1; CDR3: CASRPGKATGELFF
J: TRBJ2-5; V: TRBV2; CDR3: CASIPGSRETQYF
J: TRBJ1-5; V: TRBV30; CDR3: CAWGGDGAGQPQHF